This T cell receptor (beta chain) was found in a study of T cell responses to AZD1222 COVID-19 vaccine. Findings of the study overall: Of spike-specific TCRs, nearly half reportedly target regions left unmutated in variants. Donors, mostly white British, included more females; clonal diversity was possibly underestimated.

In the case of this clone: What it recognizes is unknown.

Pooled together were second doses at about 4 or about 12 weeks. Data came from immunoSEQ multiplex PCR; TCRdb stores just in-frame clones and leaves some out. Counted here are around 140,000 clones, around 93% occurring once; the ten biggest clones make up about 3.8%. The sequencing used peripheral blood, collected 28 days after the second AZD1222 dose. The source of this sequence is an adult who received the AZD1222 COVID-19 vaccine.

CDR3 in DNA: TGTGCCAGCAGCTTTGGGGGGGCTGGAAACACCATATATTTT. It codes for CASSFGGAGNTIYF. V and J are TRBV7-2 and TRBJ1-3, with TRBD1 as a possible D gene (5 bases). The CDR3 loop spans 14 amino acids. Germline V gene data show CDR1 as SGHTA and CDR2 as FQGNSA. Deletions cut 3 bases from V and 2 bases from J, with 8 bases between.